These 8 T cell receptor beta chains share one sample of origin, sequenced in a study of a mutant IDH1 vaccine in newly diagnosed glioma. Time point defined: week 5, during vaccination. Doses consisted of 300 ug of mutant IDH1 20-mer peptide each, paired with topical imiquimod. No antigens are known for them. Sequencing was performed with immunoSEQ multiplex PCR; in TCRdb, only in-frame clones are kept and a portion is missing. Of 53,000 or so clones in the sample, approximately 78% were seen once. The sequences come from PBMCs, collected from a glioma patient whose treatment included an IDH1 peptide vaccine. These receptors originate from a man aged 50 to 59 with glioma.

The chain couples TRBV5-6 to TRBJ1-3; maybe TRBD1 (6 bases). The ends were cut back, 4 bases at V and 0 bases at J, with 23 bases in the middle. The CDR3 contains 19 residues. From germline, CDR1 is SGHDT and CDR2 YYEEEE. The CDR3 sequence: CASSRGWTATKSSGNTIYF. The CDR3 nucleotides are TGTGCCAGCAGCCGGGGTTGGACAGCAACGAAAAGCTCTGGAAACACCATATATTTT. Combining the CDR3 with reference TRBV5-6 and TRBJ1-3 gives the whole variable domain DAGVTQSPTHLIKTRGQQVTLRCSPKSGHDTVSWYQQALGQGPQFIFQYYEEEERQRGNFPDRFSGHQFPNYSSELNVNALLLGDSALYLCASSRGWTATKSSGNTIYFGEGSWLTVV.

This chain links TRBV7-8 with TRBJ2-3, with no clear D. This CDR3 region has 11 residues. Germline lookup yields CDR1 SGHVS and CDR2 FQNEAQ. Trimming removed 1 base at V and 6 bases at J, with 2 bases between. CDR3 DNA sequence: TGTGCCAGCAGCTTAGTGGATACGCAGTATTTT. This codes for CASSLVDTQYF.

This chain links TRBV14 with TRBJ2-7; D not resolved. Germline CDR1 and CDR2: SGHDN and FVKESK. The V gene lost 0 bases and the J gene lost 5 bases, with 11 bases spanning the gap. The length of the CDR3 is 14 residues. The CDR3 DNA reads TGTGCCAGCAGCCAAGAGGTTGGATATGACGAGCAGTACTTC. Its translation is CASSQEVGYDEQYF. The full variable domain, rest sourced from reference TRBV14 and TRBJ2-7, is EAGVTQFPSHSVIEKGQTVTLRCDPISGHDNLYWYRRVMGKEIKFLLHFVKESKQDESGMPNNRFLAERTGGTYSTLKVQPAELEDSGVYFCASSQEVGYDEQYFGPGTRLTVT.

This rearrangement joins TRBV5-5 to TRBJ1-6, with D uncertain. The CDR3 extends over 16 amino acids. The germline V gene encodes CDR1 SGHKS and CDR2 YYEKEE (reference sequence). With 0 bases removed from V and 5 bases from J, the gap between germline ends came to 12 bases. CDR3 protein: CASSLEVRANNSPLHF. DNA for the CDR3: TGTGCCAGCAGCTTGGAGGTACGGGCGAATAATTCACCCCTCCACTTT. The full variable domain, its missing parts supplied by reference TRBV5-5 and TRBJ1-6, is DAGVTQSPTHLIKTRGQQVTLRCSPISGHKSVSWYQQVLGQGPQFIFQYYEKEERGRGNFPDRFSARQFPNYSSELNVNALLLGDSALYLCASSLEVRANNSPLHFGNGTRLTVT.

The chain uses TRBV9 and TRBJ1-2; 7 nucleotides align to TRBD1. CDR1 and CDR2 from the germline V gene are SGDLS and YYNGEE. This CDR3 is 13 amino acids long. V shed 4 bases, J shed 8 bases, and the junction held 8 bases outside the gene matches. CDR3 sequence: CASSFTGAEGYTF. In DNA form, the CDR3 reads TGTGCCAGCAGCTTTACAGGGGCTGAGGGCTACACCTTC.

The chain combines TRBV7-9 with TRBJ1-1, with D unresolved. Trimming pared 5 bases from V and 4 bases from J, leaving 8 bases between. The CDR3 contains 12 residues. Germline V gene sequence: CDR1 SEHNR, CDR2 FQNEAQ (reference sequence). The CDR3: CASSPLGTEAFF. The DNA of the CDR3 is TGTGCCAGCAGCCCGCTCGGCACTGAAGCTTTCTTT.

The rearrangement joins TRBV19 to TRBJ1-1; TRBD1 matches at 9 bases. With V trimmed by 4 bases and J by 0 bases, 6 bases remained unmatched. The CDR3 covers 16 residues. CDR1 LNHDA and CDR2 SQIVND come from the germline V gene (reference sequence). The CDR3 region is CASSTTGGEMNTEAFF. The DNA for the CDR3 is TGTGCCAGTAGTACCACAGGGGGCGAGATGAACACTGAAGCTTTCTTT.

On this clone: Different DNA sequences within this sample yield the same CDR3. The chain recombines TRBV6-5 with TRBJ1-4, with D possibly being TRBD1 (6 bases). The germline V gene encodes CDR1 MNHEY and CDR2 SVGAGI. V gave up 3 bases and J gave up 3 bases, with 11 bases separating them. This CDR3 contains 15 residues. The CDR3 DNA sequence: TGTGCCAGCAGTTATTCAGGGGAGGCTAATGAAAAACTGTTTTTT. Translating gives CASSYSGEANEKLFF.